The entry below gives a single T cell receptor beta chain sequence along with its context. The data were taken from a study of shared clonotypes between healthy human individuals. There are 16 residues in the CDR3. Germline V CDR1 and CDR2: MNHNY, SVGAGI (reference sequence). Deletions cut 2 bases from V and 1 base from J, with 12 bases between. The assay was run at deep level. Measured with immunoSEQ multiplex PCR; TCRdb has only the in-frame clones, and not every one. Of some 630,000 clones in the sample, 95% to 96% were seen once. In the naive CD8 group, cells lacked CD45RO and were positively selected for CCR7, so terminally differentiated effector memory CD45RA+ cells were left out.

The receptor was isolated from a woman aged 25-40 years in good health. This chain uses TRBV6-6 with TRBJ1-5; D might be TRBD1 (5 bases). Sequencing used naive CD8+ T cells sorted from blood. The CDR3 nucleotides are TGTGCCAGCAGTTACCCGCCCAGGGTGAGCAATCAGCCCCAGCATTTT. Its protein product is CASSYPPRVSNQPQHF.